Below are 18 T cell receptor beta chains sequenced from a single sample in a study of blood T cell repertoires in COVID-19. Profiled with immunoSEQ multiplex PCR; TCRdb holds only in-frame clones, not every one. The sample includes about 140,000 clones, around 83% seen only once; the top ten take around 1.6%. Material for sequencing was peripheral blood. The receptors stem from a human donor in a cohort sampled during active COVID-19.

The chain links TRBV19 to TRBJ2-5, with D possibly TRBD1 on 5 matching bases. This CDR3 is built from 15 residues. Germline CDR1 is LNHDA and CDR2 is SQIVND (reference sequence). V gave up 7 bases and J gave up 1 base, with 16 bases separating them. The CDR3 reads CASTPRWGGQETQYF. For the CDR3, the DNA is TGTGCCAGTACCCCCCGTTGGGGCGGCCAAGAGACCCAGTACTTC.

In DNA, the CDR3 is TGTGCCAGCAGCGTAGTTCCCGGACTAGGGGAGACCCAGTACTTC. Translated: CASSVVPGLGETQYF. The rearrangement joins TRBV9 to TRBJ2-5; TRBD2 matches at 7 bases. The CDR3 sequence is 15 residues long. The V segment lost 0 bases and the J segment 5 bases; nucleotides outside the gene matches: 7. Germline CDR1 SGDLS, CDR2 YYNGEE.

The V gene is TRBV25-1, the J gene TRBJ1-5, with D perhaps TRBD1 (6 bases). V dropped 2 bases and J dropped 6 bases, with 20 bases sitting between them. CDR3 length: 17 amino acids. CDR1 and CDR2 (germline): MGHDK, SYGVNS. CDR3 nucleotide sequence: TGTGCCAGCAGTGAACCCATCCAGGGACATCCGGGTCAGCCCCAGCATTTT. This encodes CASSEPIQGHPGQPQHF.

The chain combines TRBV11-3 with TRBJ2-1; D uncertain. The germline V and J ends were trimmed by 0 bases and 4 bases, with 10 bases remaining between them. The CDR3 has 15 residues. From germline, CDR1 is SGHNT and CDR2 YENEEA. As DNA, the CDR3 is TGTGCCAGCAGCTTAGATGAGGCACCTTACAATGAGCAGTTCTTC. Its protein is CASSLDEAPYNEQFF.

The CDR3: CASSLAGTGGYSGELFF. As DNA, the CDR3 is TGTGCCAGCAGCTTGGCTGGGACAGGGGGGTATTCCGGGGAGCTGTTTTTT. This chain links TRBV7-2 with TRBJ2-2, with 11 bases matching TRBD1. The length of the CDR3 is 17 residues. The V and J ends lost 3 bases and 6 bases, in that order; junction bases with no gene match: 9. Germline loops: CDR1 SGHTA, CDR2 FQGNSA.

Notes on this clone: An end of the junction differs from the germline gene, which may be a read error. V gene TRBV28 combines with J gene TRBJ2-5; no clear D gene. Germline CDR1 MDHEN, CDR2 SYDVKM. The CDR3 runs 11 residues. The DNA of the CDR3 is TGTGCCAGCAGTTACCAGGAGACCCAGTACTTC. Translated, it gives CASSYQETQYF.

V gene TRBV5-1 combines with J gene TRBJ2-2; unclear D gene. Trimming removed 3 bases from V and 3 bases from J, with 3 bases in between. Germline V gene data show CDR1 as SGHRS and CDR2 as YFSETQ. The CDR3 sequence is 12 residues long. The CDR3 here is CASSSYTGELFF. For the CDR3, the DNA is TGCGCCAGCAGCTCTTACACCGGGGAGCTGTTTTTT.

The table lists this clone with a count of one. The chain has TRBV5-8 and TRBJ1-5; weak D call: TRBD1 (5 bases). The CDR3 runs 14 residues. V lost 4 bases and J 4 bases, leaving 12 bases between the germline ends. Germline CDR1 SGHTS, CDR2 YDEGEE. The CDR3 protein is CASSPRVNNQPQHF. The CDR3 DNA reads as TGTGCCAGCAGCCCCAGGGTTAATAATCAGCCCCAGCATTTT.

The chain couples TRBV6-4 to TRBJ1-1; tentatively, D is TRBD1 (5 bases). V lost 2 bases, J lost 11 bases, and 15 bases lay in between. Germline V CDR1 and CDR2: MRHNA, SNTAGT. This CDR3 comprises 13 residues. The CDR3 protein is CASSDRGGSSAFF. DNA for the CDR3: TGTGCCAGCAGTGACCGGGGGGGATCCTCGGCTTTCTTT.

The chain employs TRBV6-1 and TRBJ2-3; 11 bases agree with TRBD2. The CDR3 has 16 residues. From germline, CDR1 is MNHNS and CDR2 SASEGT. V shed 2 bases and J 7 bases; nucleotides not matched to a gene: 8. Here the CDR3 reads CASSEMGLAAVYTQYF. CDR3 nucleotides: TGTGCCAGCAGTGAAATGGGACTAGCGGCTGTCTATACGCAGTATTTT.

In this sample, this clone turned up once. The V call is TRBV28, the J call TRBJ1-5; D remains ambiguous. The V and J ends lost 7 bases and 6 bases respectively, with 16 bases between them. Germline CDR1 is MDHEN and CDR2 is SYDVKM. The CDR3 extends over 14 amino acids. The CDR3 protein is CASTISPGGQPQHF. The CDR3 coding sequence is TGTGCCAGCACCATTTCCCCGGGTGGTCAGCCCCAGCATTTT.

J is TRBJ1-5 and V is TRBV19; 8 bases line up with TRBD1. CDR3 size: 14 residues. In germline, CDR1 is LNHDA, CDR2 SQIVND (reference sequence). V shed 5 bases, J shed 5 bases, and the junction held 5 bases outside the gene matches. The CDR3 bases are TGTGCCAGTAGTGCTCGGACAGGGCATCAGCCCCAGCATTTT. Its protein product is CASSARTGHQPQHF. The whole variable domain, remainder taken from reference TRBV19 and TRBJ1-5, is DGGITQSPKYLFRKEGQNVTLSCEQNLNHDAMYWYRQDPGQGLRLIYYSQIVNDFQKGDIAEGYSVSREKKESFPLTVTSAQKNPTAFYLCASSARTGHQPQHFGDGTRLSIL.

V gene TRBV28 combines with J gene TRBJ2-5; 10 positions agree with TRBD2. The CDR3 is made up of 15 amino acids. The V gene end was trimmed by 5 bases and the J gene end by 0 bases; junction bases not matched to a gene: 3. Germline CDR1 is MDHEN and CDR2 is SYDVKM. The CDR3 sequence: CASSKAGGDQETQYF. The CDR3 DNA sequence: TGTGCCAGCAGTAAAGCGGGAGGGGACCAAGAGACCCAGTACTTC.

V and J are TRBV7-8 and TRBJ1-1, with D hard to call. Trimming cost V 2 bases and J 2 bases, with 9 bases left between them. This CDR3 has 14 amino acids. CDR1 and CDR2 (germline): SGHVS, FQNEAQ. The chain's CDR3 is CASSLPGRNTEAFF. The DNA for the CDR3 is TGTGCCAGCAGCTTACCTGGCAGAAACACTGAAGCTTTCTTT. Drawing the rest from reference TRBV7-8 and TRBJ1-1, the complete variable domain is GAGVSQSPRYKVAKRGQDVALRCDPISGHVSLFWYQQALGQGPEFLTYFQNEAQLDKSGLPSDRFFAERPEGSVSTLKIQRTQQEDSAVYLCASSLPGRNTEAFFGQGTRLTVV.

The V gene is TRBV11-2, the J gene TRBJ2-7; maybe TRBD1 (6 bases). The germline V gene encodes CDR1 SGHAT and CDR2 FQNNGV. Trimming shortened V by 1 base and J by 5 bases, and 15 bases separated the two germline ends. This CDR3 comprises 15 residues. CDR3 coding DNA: TGTGCCAGCAGCTTAGTTGGTCAGGGGTCCCACGAGCAGTACTTC. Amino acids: CASSLVGQGSHEQYF.

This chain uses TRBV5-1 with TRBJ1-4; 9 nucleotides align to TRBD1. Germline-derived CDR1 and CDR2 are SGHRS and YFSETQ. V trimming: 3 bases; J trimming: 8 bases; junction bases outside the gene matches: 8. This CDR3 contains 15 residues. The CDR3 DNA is TGCGCCAGCAGCTCTTCCGGGACAGGGAGGGAAAAACTGTTTTTT. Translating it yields CASSSSGTGREKLFF.

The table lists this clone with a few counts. The CDR3 DNA reads as TGTGCCAGCAGTTTACGACACCATAATTCACCCCTCCACTTT. Encoded protein: CASSLRHHNSPLHF. The J gene is TRBJ1-6, the V gene TRBV28, with unresolved D. V was pared by 2 bases and J by 5 bases, with 7 bases between. The CDR3 has 14 residues. Germline V CDR1 and CDR2: MDHEN, SYDVKM.

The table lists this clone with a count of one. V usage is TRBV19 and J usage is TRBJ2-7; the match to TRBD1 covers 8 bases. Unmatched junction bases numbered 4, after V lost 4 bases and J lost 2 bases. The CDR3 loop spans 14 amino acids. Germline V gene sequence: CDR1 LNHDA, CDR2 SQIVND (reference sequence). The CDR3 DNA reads TGTGCCAGTAGTAAGGGGACAGGCGCCTACGAGCAGTACTTC. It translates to CASSKGTGAYEQYF.